A selection of T cell receptor beta chains follows, all from one sample in a study. Sequencing was performed with immunoSEQ multiplex PCR; in TCRdb, only in-frame clones are kept and a portion is missing. The sample contains 60,000 to 75,000 clones, 90% to 95% of which appear only once. Sequencing was performed on PBMCs. The receptor source for this set is a man aged 35 to 55 with rheumatoid arthritis. Both conserved end residues are trimmed from each CDR3. Each record gives: D gene, V gene, clone size, J gene, CDR3 protein. D genes are given only for firm matches. The size of a clone is reported for some rows only, either as once, few or many, or as a class for expanded clones.

d_gene: TRBD1; v_gene: TRBV7-2; abundance: NA; j_gene: TRBJ2-2; CDR3aa: ASSPTGGSTGELF
d_gene: TRBD1; v_gene: TRBV18; abundance: NA; j_gene: TRBJ1-4; CDR3aa: ASSSTGVNEKLF
d_gene: TRBD1; v_gene: TRBV28; abundance: NA; j_gene: TRBJ2-1; CDR3aa: ASSPSDGQGAHNEQF
d_gene: NA; v_gene: TRBV28; abundance: NA; j_gene: TRBJ1-1; CDR3aa: ASSLRQATEAF
d_gene: NA; v_gene: TRBV10-3; abundance: NA; j_gene: TRBJ2-7; CDR3aa: AISGSYSYEQY
d_gene: NA; v_gene: TRBV15; abundance: NA; j_gene: TRBJ1-1; CDR3aa: ATSREIQGNTEAF
d_gene: NA; v_gene: TRBV5-4; abundance: NA; j_gene: TRBJ2-1; CDR3aa: ASSFPGGPYNEQF
d_gene: NA; v_gene: TRBV5-5; abundance: NA; j_gene: TRBJ1-6; CDR3aa: ASSSEGSAGSSYNSPLH
d_gene: TRBD2; v_gene: TRBV7-6; abundance: NA; j_gene: TRBJ2-3; CDR3aa: ASSLARPSGGNTQY
d_gene: TRBD1; v_gene: TRBV5-4; abundance: NA; j_gene: TRBJ1-6; CDR3aa: ASSWGQGTSSYNSPLH
d_gene: NA; v_gene: TRBV4-1; abundance: NA; j_gene: TRBJ1-5; CDR3aa: ASSRMGEGDQPQH
d_gene: NA; v_gene: TRBV11-2; abundance: NA; j_gene: TRBJ1-2; CDR3aa: ASSRERGDGYT
d_gene: NA; v_gene: TRBV6-5; abundance: NA; j_gene: TRBJ2-7; CDR3aa: ASTSEVYEQY
d_gene: NA; v_gene: TRBV7-2; abundance: NA; j_gene: TRBJ1-1; CDR3aa: ASSLARGTRAEAF
d_gene: TRBD1; v_gene: TRBV5-1; abundance: NA; j_gene: TRBJ2-6; CDR3aa: ASSSRDRESSGANVLT
d_gene: TRBD2; v_gene: TRBV6-5; abundance: NA; j_gene: TRBJ2-1; CDR3aa: ASSYSGTSGMDEQF
d_gene: NA; v_gene: TRBV6-5; abundance: NA; j_gene: TRBJ2-3; CDR3aa: ASSPSALIDTQY
d_gene: NA; v_gene: TRBV11-1; abundance: NA; j_gene: TRBJ2-4; CDR3aa: ASSLVTDRENIQY
d_gene: TRBD1; v_gene: TRBV3-1/TRBV3-2; abundance: NA; j_gene: TRBJ1-1; CDR3aa: ASSQRQGDHTEAF
d_gene: TRBD2; v_gene: TRBV7-6; abundance: NA; j_gene: TRBJ2-1; CDR3aa: ASSLGLAGNEQF
d_gene: TRBD1; v_gene: TRBV27; abundance: NA; j_gene: TRBJ2-7; CDR3aa: ASWGQPYEQY
d_gene: TRBD1; v_gene: TRBV19; abundance: NA; j_gene: TRBJ1-4; CDR3aa: ASSLGGQANEKLF
d_gene: NA; v_gene: TRBV7-9; abundance: NA; j_gene: TRBJ1-2; CDR3aa: ASSLDYKDGYGYT
d_gene: NA; v_gene: TRBV6-2/TRBV6-3; abundance: once; j_gene: TRBJ1-1; CDR3aa: ASSYSTWGAANTEAF
d_gene: TRBD1; v_gene: TRBV7-9; abundance: NA; j_gene: TRBJ1-1; CDR3aa: ASSSTGVTEAF
d_gene: NA; v_gene: TRBV4-3; abundance: NA; j_gene: TRBJ2-3; CDR3aa: ASSQGFGVGGGLTDTQY
d_gene: NA; v_gene: TRBV19; abundance: once; j_gene: TRBJ1-4; CDR3aa: ASSMVAATSEKLF
d_gene: NA; v_gene: TRBV7-8; abundance: NA; j_gene: TRBJ1-1; CDR3aa: ASSRGGLTEAF
d_gene: TRBD1; v_gene: TRBV5-4; abundance: NA; j_gene: TRBJ2-3; CDR3aa: ASSLEWDRGTDTQY
d_gene: NA; v_gene: TRBV6-5; abundance: NA; j_gene: TRBJ2-5; CDR3aa: ASSYSNLRGDETQY
d_gene: NA; v_gene: TRBV5-1; abundance: NA; j_gene: TRBJ2-2; CDR3aa: ASSLTKTTNTGELF
d_gene: NA; v_gene: TRBV6-5; abundance: NA; j_gene: TRBJ1-3; CDR3aa: ASSQGNTIY
d_gene: NA; v_gene: TRBV9; abundance: NA; j_gene: TRBJ1-6; CDR3aa: ASSARADNSPLH
d_gene: NA; v_gene: TRBV27; abundance: NA; j_gene: TRBJ2-2; CDR3aa: ASSSGHYTGELF
d_gene: NA; v_gene: TRBV5-1; abundance: NA; j_gene: TRBJ1-2; CDR3aa: ASSLDDYGYT
d_gene: NA; v_gene: TRBV25-1; abundance: NA; j_gene: TRBJ2-5; CDR3aa: ASSESMDLRETQY
d_gene: TRBD2; v_gene: TRBV4-3; abundance: NA; j_gene: TRBJ2-3; CDR3aa: ASSPTWLAGGEVGTDTQY
d_gene: TRBD1; v_gene: TRBV10-3; abundance: NA; j_gene: TRBJ1-4; CDR3aa: AISRGQGNEKLF
d_gene: TRBD2; v_gene: TRBV7-9; abundance: few; j_gene: TRBJ2-7; CDR3aa: ASSSGTSGTNYEQY
d_gene: TRBD2; v_gene: TRBV4-3; abundance: NA; j_gene: TRBJ2-5; CDR3aa: ASSQGGSSGRRETQY
d_gene: NA; v_gene: TRBV19; abundance: NA; j_gene: TRBJ2-7; CDR3aa: ASSIVGTKSYEQY
d_gene: TRBD1; v_gene: TRBV9; abundance: NA; j_gene: TRBJ1-2; CDR3aa: ASSPAGGLVYGYT
d_gene: TRBD2; v_gene: TRBV11-2; abundance: once; j_gene: TRBJ2-1; CDR3aa: ASSLTGTRNEQF
d_gene: TRBD1; v_gene: TRBV7-2; abundance: NA; j_gene: TRBJ1-5; CDR3aa: ASSLQTGEHQPQH